These 23 T cell receptor beta chains came from one sample sequenced in a study of PD-L1 blockade in urothelial cancer (dated by TCRdb to about 2017). The library was made by the immunoSEQ multiplex PCR assay. Held by TCRdb, this immuneACCESS table contains in-frame sequences only and omits some clones. Under half of the omission traces to an unresolved V gene where checked; the cause of the rest is unknown. This sample holds around 87,000 clones; roughly 83% were observed only once. The ten largest clones capture around 7.7% of the sample. The intended sense of this specimen's time point label: peripheral blood 6 weeks after treatment start. The sample in question was PBMCs, obtained around atezolizumab (anti-PD-L1) treatment. These receptors were taken from a man between 70 and 80 years old with urothelial cancer.

This chain links TRBV7-2 with TRBJ2-5; no firm D call. Germline loops: CDR1 SGHTA, CDR2 FQGNSA. Trimming took off 1 base at V and 1 base at J, with 7 bases between the two ends. This CDR3 is 14 amino acids long. The CDR3, as DNA: TGTGCCAGCAGCTTAGAATCGTCCCAAGAGACCCAGTACTTC. This codes for CASSLESSQETQYF.

CDR3 region: CASSPTESTEAFF. The CDR3 DNA is TGTGCCAGCAGCCCTACAGAATCCACTGAAGCTTTCTTT. The chain combines TRBV6-5 with TRBJ1-1; D is ambiguous. V was shortened by 6 bases and J by 4 bases, with 12 bases between the two germline ends. This CDR3 is 13 amino acids long. Germline V gives CDR1 MNHEY, CDR2 SVGAGI.

The chain employs TRBV21-1 and TRBJ1-5; TRBD1, the D gene given by the table, was not confirmed from the DNA. TRBV21-1 is a pseudogene locus. The CDR3 sequence is 15 residues long. Here the CDR3 DNA reads TGTGCCAGCAGCAAATGTCGAGGGGGCGGGCAGCCCCAGCATTTT. Its protein is CASSKCRGGGQPQHF.

The V and J genes are TRBV28 and TRBJ2-7; TRBD1 is a possible D gene (6 bases). This CDR3 comprises 14 residues. Trimming took 1 base from V and 5 from J, leaving 12 bases between them. CDR1 is MDHEN and CDR2 is SYDVKM in the germline V gene. The CDR3 loop is CASSLSQGNNEQYF. CDR3 nucleotides: TGTGCCAGCAGTTTATCACAGGGTAACAACGAGCAGTACTTC.

The chain recombines TRBV5-1 with TRBJ2-4; D uncertain. CDR1 and CDR2 from the germline V gene are SGHRS and YFSETQ. The CDR3 is 14 amino acids. V was clipped by 0 bases and J by 0 bases, with 4 bases between them. CDR3 in DNA: TGCGCCAGCAGCTTGGCAGTAGCCAAAAACATTCAGTACTTC. Translated: CASSLAVAKNIQYF.

The chain is built from TRBV29-1 and TRBJ1-2; D uncertain. V lost 4 bases and J 0 bases, leaving 6 bases between the germline ends. The CDR3 length is 12 residues. CDR1 is SQVTM and CDR2 is ANQGSEA in the germline V gene. In nucleotides, the CDR3 is TGCAGCGTTGCCGGAGCTAACTATGGCTACACCTTC. This sequence encodes CSVAGANYGYTF.

The V gene is TRBV5-4, the J gene TRBJ2-2; the match to TRBD2 covers 14 bases. J lost 8 bases, V lost 2 bases, and 2 bases had no gene match. Germline V gene lookup returns CDR1 SGHNT and CDR2 YYREEE (reference sequence). The CDR3 runs 15 residues. The CDR3 here is CASSLGLAGGGELFF. Here the CDR3 DNA reads TGTGCCAGCAGCTTAGGACTAGCGGGAGGTGGGGAGCTGTTTTTT.

This chain connects TRBV28 to TRBJ1-1; tentatively, D is TRBD1 (5 bases). Trimming shortened V by 1 base and J by 4 bases, and 10 bases separated the two germline ends. The germline V gene has CDR1 MDHEN and CDR2 SYDVKM. This CDR3 region has 14 residues. The CDR3 nucleotides are TGTGCCAGCAGTTTATCAGGGAGGGCCACTGAAGCTTTCTTT. Its protein is CASSLSGRATEAFF. Full variable domain (outside the CDR3, taken from reference TRBV28 and TRBJ1-1): DVKVTQSSRYLVKRTGEKVFLECVQDMDHENMFWYRQDPGLGLRLIYFSYDVKMKEKGDIPEGYSVSREKKERFSLILESASTNQTSMYLCASSLSGRATEAFFGQGTRLTVV.

The rearrangement links TRBV9 to TRBJ2-7; weak D call: TRBD2 (6 bases). CDR1 and CDR2 (germline): SGDLS, YYNGEE. The CDR3 is 13 residues long. V lost 0 bases to trimming and J lost 5 bases, with 9 bases between them. CDR3 bases: TGTGCCAGCAGCGTAGATCGGGGGAACGAGCAGTACTTC. It is translated as CASSVDRGNEQYF. The full variable domain, rest sourced from reference TRBV9 and TRBJ2-7, is DSGVTQTPKHLITATGQRVTLRCSPRSGDLSVYWYQQSLDQGLQFLIQYYNGEERAKGNILERFSAQQFPDLHSELNLSSLELGDSALYFCASSVDRGNEQYFGPGTRLTVT.

CDR3 protein: CASSGREADQETQYF. The DNA of the CDR3 is TGTGCCAGCAGTGGGAGGGAAGCGGACCAAGAGACCCAGTACTTC. The chain uses TRBV2 and TRBJ2-5; the D gene is possibly TRBD2 (6 bases). V lost 4 bases to trimming and J lost 0 bases, with 12 bases between them. Germline-derived CDR1 and CDR2 are SNHLY and FYNNEI. The CDR3 length is 15 residues.

The chain is built from TRBV6-1 and TRBJ2-5; 11 bases are shared with TRBD1. Germline lookup yields CDR1 MNHNS and CDR2 SASEGT. V gave up 8 bases and J gave up 5 bases; unmatched junction bases: 10. This CDR3 comprises 15 residues. CDR3 in amino acids: CASRLGQGAGETQYF. The CDR3 DNA follows: TGTGCCAGCCGTCTCGGACAGGGGGCAGGGGAGACCCAGTACTTC.

The chain has TRBV5-1 and TRBJ2-2; a weak D match, TRBD2 (6 bases). V was cut by 0 bases and J by 1 base, with 10 bases left in between. This CDR3 region has 16 residues. The germline gives CDR1 SGHRS, CDR2 YFSETQ. The CDR3 DNA follows: TGCGCCAGCAGCTTGGAACCCGGGAGGAACACCGGGGAGCTGTTTTTT. This encodes CASSLEPGRNTGELFF.

The chain uses TRBV7-7 and TRBJ1-1, with D perhaps TRBD1 (5 bases). Per the germline V gene, CDR1 is SSHAT and CDR2 is FNYEAQ (reference sequence). V dropped 1 base and J dropped 1 base, with 10 bases sitting between them. CDR3 length equals 15 residues. The DNA of the CDR3 is TGTGCCAGCAGCTTAGTCTGGACAAAGAACACTGAAGCTTTCTTT. This gives the protein CASSLVWTKNTEAFF.

The chain carries TRBV7-9 and TRBJ1-2, with 12 bases that match TRBD1. V dropped 6 bases and J dropped 4; count of bases not matched to a gene: 6. Germline V lookup: CDR1 SEHNR, CDR2 FQNEAQ (reference sequence). The CDR3 covers 15 residues. DNA for the CDR3: TGTGCCAGCAGTGAGGGACAGGGGGCGGGCTATGGCTACACCTTC. As protein: CASSEGQGAGYGYTF.

The genes are TRBV4-1 and TRBJ2-1, with TRBD1 as a possible D gene (5 bases). The V end lost 4 bases, the J end lost 0 bases, and 10 bases lay between the germline ends. Germline values: CDR1 MGHRA, CDR2 YSYEKL. CDR3 length: 15 residues. The chain's CDR3 is CASSPQVTSYNEQFF. The CDR3 DNA is TGCGCCAGCAGCCCACAGGTCACCTCCTACAATGAGCAGTTCTTC.

This chain links TRBV7-2 with TRBJ2-7; 11 nucleotides match TRBD2. The germline CDR1 and CDR2 sequences are SGHTA and FQGNSA. The ends lost 1 base at V and 3 bases at J; junction bases unmatched: 5. The CDR3 is 16 residues long. CDR3 DNA sequence: TGTGCCAGCAGCTTAGGAGCCGGACTAGCGGGCTACGAGCAGTACTTC. It encodes CASSLGAGLAGYEQYF.

Here the CDR3 DNA reads TGTGCCAGCACCAGGACAGGGATTAACTATGGCTACACCTTC. Translated: CASTRTGINYGYTF. The chain recombines TRBV6-1 with TRBJ1-2, with 8 bases that match TRBD1. V trimming: 7 bases; J trimming: 1 base; junction bases outside the gene matches: 5. CDR1 and CDR2 (germline): MNHNS, SASEGT. This CDR3 comprises 14 residues.

This clone is a singleton in its sample. The chain has TRBV19 and TRBJ1-5, with 7 bases identical to TRBD1. The CDR3 totals 13 residues. Trimming took 2 bases from V and 5 from J; bases not matched to a gene: 0. From germline, CDR1 is LNHDA and CDR2 SQIVND (reference sequence). The CDR3 nucleotides read TGTGCCAGTAGTATAACAGGGGATCAGCCCCAGCATTTT. Translated: CASSITGDQPQHF.

The gene calls are TRBV12-5 and TRBJ2-1, with 11 bases fitting TRBD2. V lost 6 bases and J lost 6; bases outside the gene matches: 13. Germline CDR1 LGHNT, CDR2 FRNRAP. This CDR3 has 17 residues. The CDR3 nucleotides are TGTGCTAGTGGCCAATCAGTGGGGACTAGCGGACCCAATGAGCAGTTCTTC. Its translation: CASGQSVGTSGPNEQFF.

This clone was counted a single time. The chain is built from TRBV18 and TRBJ1-2; D is possibly TRBD1 (6 bases). The ends were cut back, 3 bases at V and 6 bases at J, with 14 bases in the middle. Germline CDR1 and CDR2: KGHSH and LQKENI. The CDR3 length is 14 residues. In DNA, the CDR3 is TGTGCCAGCTCACCGAAGGGGGGGGGAGATGGCTACACCTTC. Its protein product is CASSPKGGGDGYTF.

This clone was seen only a few times. The genes are TRBV28 and TRBJ2-7; D perhaps matches TRBD2 (6 bases). Germline assignment: CDR1 MDHEN and CDR2 SYDVKM. The germline V and J ends were trimmed by 4 bases and 6 bases, with 19 bases remaining between them. The CDR3 is made up of 15 amino acids. For the CDR3, the DNA is TGTGCCAGCAGTTCGCGACGCAGGGACTTCTTCGAGCAGTACTTC. It encodes CASSSRRRDFFEQYF.

This clone has just one count. This chain uses TRBV25-1 with TRBJ2-2; the D gene is possibly TRBD2 (6 bases). V was cut by 1 base and J by 6 bases, with 9 bases left in between. The CDR3 is made up of 14 amino acids. CDR1 MGHDK and CDR2 SYGVNS come from the germline V gene. This CDR3 reads CASSEFGGSGELFF. The CDR3 nucleotides are TGTGCCAGCAGTGAATTCGGAGGGTCCGGGGAGCTGTTTTTT.

The chain combines TRBV7-6 with TRBJ1-2; 7 bases match TRBD1. Germline V gives CDR1 SGHVS, CDR2 FNYEAQ. V was clipped by 5 bases and J by 5 bases; unmatched bases: 11. CDR3 length: 15 amino acids. The CDR3 spells CASSRNRDREYGYTF. The CDR3 DNA reads TGTGCCAGCAGCCGAAACAGGGACAGAGAATATGGCTACACCTTC.